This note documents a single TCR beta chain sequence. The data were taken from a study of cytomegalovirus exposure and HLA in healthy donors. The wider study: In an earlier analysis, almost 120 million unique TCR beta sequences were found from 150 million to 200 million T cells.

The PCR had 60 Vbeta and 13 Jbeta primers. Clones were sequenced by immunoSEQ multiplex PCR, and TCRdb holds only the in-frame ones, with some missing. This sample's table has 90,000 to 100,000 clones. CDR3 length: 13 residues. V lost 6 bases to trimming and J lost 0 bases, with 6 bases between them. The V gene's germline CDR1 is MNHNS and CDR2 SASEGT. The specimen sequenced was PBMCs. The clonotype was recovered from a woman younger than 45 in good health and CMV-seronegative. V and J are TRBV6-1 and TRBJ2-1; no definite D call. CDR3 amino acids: CASRSDSYNEQFF. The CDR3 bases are TGTGCCAGCAGGTCAGACTCCTACAATGAGCAGTTCTTC.